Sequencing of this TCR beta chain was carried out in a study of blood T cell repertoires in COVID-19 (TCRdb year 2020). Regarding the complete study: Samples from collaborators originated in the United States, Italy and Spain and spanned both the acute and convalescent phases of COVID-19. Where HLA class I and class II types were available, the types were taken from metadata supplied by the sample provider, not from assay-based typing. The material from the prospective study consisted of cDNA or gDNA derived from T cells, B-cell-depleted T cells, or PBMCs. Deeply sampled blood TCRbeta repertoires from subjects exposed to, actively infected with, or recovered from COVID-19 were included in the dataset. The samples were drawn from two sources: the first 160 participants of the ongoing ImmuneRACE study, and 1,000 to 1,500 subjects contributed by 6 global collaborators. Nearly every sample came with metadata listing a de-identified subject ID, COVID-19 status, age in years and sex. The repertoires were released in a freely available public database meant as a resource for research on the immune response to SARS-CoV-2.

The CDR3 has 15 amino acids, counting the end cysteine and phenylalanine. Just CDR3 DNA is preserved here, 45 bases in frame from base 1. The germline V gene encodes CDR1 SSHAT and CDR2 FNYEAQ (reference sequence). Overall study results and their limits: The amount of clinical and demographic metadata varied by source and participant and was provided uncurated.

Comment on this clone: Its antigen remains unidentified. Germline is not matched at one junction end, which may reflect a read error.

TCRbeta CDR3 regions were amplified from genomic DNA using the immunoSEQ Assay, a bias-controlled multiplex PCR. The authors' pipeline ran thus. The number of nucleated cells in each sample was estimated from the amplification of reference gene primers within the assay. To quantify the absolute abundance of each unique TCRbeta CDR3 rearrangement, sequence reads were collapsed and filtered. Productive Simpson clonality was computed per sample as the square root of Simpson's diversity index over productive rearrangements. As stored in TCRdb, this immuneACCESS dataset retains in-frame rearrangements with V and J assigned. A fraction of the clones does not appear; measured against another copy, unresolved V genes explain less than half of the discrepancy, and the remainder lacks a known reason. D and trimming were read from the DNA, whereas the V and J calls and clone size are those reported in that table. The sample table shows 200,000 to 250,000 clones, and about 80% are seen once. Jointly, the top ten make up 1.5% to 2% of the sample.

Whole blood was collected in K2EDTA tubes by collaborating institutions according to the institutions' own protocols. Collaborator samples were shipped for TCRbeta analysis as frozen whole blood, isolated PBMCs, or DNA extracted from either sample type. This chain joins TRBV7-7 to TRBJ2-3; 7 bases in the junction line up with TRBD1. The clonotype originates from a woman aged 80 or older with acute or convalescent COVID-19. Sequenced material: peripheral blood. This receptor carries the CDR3 CASSLQGRATDTQYF. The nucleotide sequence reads TGTGCTAGCAGCTTACAGGGGCGGGCCACAGATACGCAGTATTTT.